This T cell receptor beta chain was recorded in a study of response to subunit inactivated influenza vaccine. Regarding this clonotype: No antigen is known for it.

TCRdb analysed the RT-PCR reads with MiXCR anew, one entry per CDR3 protein. The sample consists of hundreds of thousands of distinct CDR3 sequences, about a fifth of them appearing once. Looked up from germline, CDR1 is MNHNS and CDR2 is SASEGT. Trimming stripped 1 base from V and 0 bases from J, with 9 bases between. The CDR3 extends over 15 amino acids. General study results and limits: A suggestion made by the authors is that each seasonal influenza vaccination recruits few new T cells.

The sample was PBMCs from blood, taken about 20 months after vaccination. This chain links TRBV6-1 with TRBJ1-2; D uncertain. The source of this sequence is a man in his fifties or sixties who received an inactivated influenza vaccine. This CDR3 reads CASSEETVPNYGYTF. In nucleotides, the CDR3 is TGTGCCAGCAGTGAAGAGACGGTTCCTAACTATGGCTACACCTTC.